The 10 T cell receptor beta chains below all came from one sample that was sequenced in a study of blood T cells in healthy people across ages. It was with a sample-barcoded 5' primer and a J-beta primer mix that a second PCR of roughly 7 to 12 cycles was run. TCRdb used MiXCR to reprocess the 5' RACE reads, holding one entry per CDR3 protein. This table has roughly 730,000 distinct CDR3 sequences, roughly three fifths appearing once. Sequencing input: blood. These receptors all come from a man aged 35 to 55 in good health.

This clonotype was seen only a few times. Here the CDR3 reads CASSRGRTGPYEQYF. CDR3 DNA sequence: TGTGCCAGCAGCAGAGGGAGGACGGGACCCTACGAGCAGTACTTC. This chain joins TRBV7-2 and TRBJ2-7, with D maybe TRBD2 (6 bases). The CDR3 loop spans 15 amino acids. CDR1 is SGHTA and CDR2 is FQGNSA in the germline V gene. V gave up 5 bases and J gave up 2 bases, with 16 bases separating them.

The chain is built from TRBV10-3 and TRBJ2-6, with D possibly being TRBD1 (5 bases). CDR3 length: 15 residues. Deletions cut 6 bases from V and 3 bases from J, with 12 bases between. Germline CDR1 is ENHRY and CDR2 is SYGVKD. Written as DNA, the CDR3 is TGTGCCATCAGCAGTGGGGCTCGTGGGGCCAACGTCCTGACTTTC. This sequence encodes CAISSGARGANVLTF.

The V gene is TRBV4-2, the J gene TRBJ2-1; 9 bases match TRBD2. V lost 4 bases to trimming and J lost 7 bases; unmatched junction nucleotides: 5. The length of the CDR3 is 14 residues. The germline gives CDR1 LGHNA, CDR2 YNFKEQ. Written as DNA, the CDR3 is TGTGCCAGCAGCCGGCGGGAGGGCAGGAATGAGCAGTTCTTC. Translation: CASSRREGRNEQFF.

CDR3 protein: CASSSQGGPSRTYNEQFF. Written as DNA, the CDR3 is TGTGCCAGCAGCTCACAGGGCGGTCCTAGTCGGACCTACAATGAGCAGTTCTTC. The rearrangement links TRBV7-9 to TRBJ2-1; possibly TRBD1 for D (6 bases). Germline assignment: CDR1 SEHNR and CDR2 FQNEAQ (reference sequence). The CDR3 is 18 amino acids. Trimming shortened V by 4 bases and J by 2 bases, and 21 bases separated the two germline ends.

This clonotype was detected a few times. V gene TRBV29-1 combines with J gene TRBJ2-1, with D unclear. CDR3 length equals 11 residues. V lost 6 bases, J lost 2 bases, and 5 bases lay in between. Germline lookup yields CDR1 SQVTM and CDR2 ANQGSEA. The CDR3 region is CSVPAYNEQFF. The DNA for the CDR3 is TGCAGCGTGCCCGCCTACAATGAGCAGTTCTTC.

The V call is TRBV18, the J call TRBJ1-1; possible D gene TRBD1, 6 bases. Trimming stripped 3 bases from V and 3 bases from J, with 11 bases between. CDR1 is KGHSH and CDR2 is LQKENI in the germline V gene. The CDR3 extends over 14 amino acids. This CDR3 reads CASSPGGAHTEAFF. In nucleotides, the CDR3 is TGTGCCAGCTCACCGGGGGGGGCGCACACTGAAGCTTTCTTT. The full variable domain, in which reference TRBV18 and TRBJ1-1 provide the parts outside the CDR3, is NAGVMQNPRHLVRRRGQEARLRCSPMKGHSHVYWYRQLPEEGLKFMVYLQKENIIDESGMPKERFSAEFPKEGPSILRIQQVVRGDSAAYFCASSPGGAHTEAFFGQGTRLTVV.

V and J are TRBV28 and TRBJ2-5; D remains unclear. The length of the CDR3 is 16 residues. V was clipped by 6 bases and J by 2 bases, with 19 bases between them. The germline V gene has CDR1 MDHEN and CDR2 SYDVKM. The CDR3 DNA follows: TGTGCCAGCAGCTCATCCGGGCCAAGAGATCAAGAGACCCAGTACTTC. This gives the protein CASSSSGPRDQETQYF.

This clonotype was picked up a small number of times. The chain couples TRBV20-1 to TRBJ1-5; the D is unclear. Germline V gives CDR1 DFQATT, CDR2 SNEGSKA (reference sequence). V was shortened by 6 bases and J by 0 bases, with 15 bases between the two germline ends. This CDR3 comprises 15 residues. The CDR3 sequence: CSAPGRGSSNQPQHF. In DNA form, the CDR3 reads TGCAGTGCCCCAGGAAGAGGCAGTAGCAATCAGCCCCAGCATTTT.

The chain uses TRBV7-2 and TRBJ2-3; the match to TRBD1 covers 9 bases. This CDR3 spans 15 amino acids. V dropped 5 bases and J dropped 6; count of bases not matched to a gene: 9. In germline, CDR1 is SGHTA, CDR2 FQGNSA. Here the CDR3 DNA reads TGTGCCAGCAGCATGCCGGGACAGGGTGCGGATACGCAGTATTTT. This codes for CASSMPGQGADTQYF.

The chain joins TRBV6-2 or TRBV6-3 to TRBJ2-7; D perhaps matches TRBD2 (6 bases). The CDR3 has 14 amino acids. From germline, CDR1 is MNHEY and CDR2 SVGEGT. V lost 8 bases and J 7 bases, leaving 21 bases between the germline ends. Here the CDR3 reads CASARGAGVNEQYF. The CDR3 DNA reads TGTGCCAGCGCCCGCGGGGCTGGTGTAAATGAGCAGTACTTC.